Shown below are 17 T cell receptor beta chains from a single sample sequenced in a study of CD8 T cells in ankylosing spondylitis. General study points: It appeared that ankylosing spondylitis blood was characterized by a TCR beta motif of under ten highly homologous variants.

TCRdb reprocessed the 5' RACE reads via MiXCR and lists one record per CDR3 protein. The sample lists some 220,000 distinct CDR3 sequences, 7% to 8% occurring once. No antigen has been assigned to these receptors. What was sequenced was blood, either unsorted or a sorted T cell fraction (not recorded which). Every receptor here comes from a male donor with ankylosing spondylitis.

This clonotype was seen repeatedly, ten times or more. The V and J genes are TRBV5-5 and TRBJ2-3, with 7 bases lining up with TRBD1. Germline CDR1 SGHKS, CDR2 YYEKEE (reference sequence). V shed 1 base, J shed 9 bases, and the junction held 11 bases outside the gene matches. The CDR3 sequence is 15 residues long. The CDR3 loop reads CASSLWAMTGLTQYF. CDR3 coding DNA: TGTGCCAGCAGCTTGTGGGCAATGACAGGGCTGACGCAGTATTTT.

This clonotype was seen many times. The V and J genes are TRBV6-1 and TRBJ2-7; TRBD2 matches 12 bases. In germline, CDR1 is MNHNS, CDR2 SASEGT. With V trimmed by 6 bases and J by 1 base, 4 bases remained unmatched. The CDR3 contains 15 residues. CDR3 bases: TGTGCCAGCAGCCCCGGACTAGCGGGGTCCTACGAGCAGTACTTC. Protein sequence: CASSPGLAGSYEQYF.

This clonotype was detected a few times. The chain employs TRBV6-2 or TRBV6-3 and TRBJ1-5, with no clear D. The germline V gene encodes CDR1 MNHEY and CDR2 SVGEGT. V was shortened by 6 bases and J by 3 bases, with 12 bases between the two germline ends. CDR3 length: 14 residues. The CDR3 nucleotides are TGTGCCAGCAGCACCCTCAGGAACAATCAGCCCCAGCATTTT. This codes for CASSTLRNNQPQHF.

The table lists this clonotype with many counts. The chain joins TRBV9 to TRBJ1-4; the match to TRBD1 covers 7 bases. J was trimmed by 7 bases and V by 3 bases; bases with no gene match: 9. Germline assignment: CDR1 SGDLS and CDR2 YYNGEE. The CDR3 covers 15 residues. The CDR3: CASSATGVDSEKLFF. CDR3 bases: TGTGCCAGCAGCGCCACAGGGGTTGATAGTGAAAAACTGTTTTTT.

This clonotype was detected only a few times. The chain joins TRBV1 to TRBJ1-6; TRBD1 is the table's D call and was not checked against the DNA. TRBV1 is deemed a pseudogene. The CDR3 spans 23 residues. CDR3 loop: CTSSQLSRRTGFPRSSYNSPLHF. The DNA for the CDR3 is TGCACCAGCAGCCAACTCTCACGAAGGACAGGTTTTCCTCGGAGCTCCTATAATTCACCCCTCCACTTT.

This clonotype was seen ten or more times. CDR3 DNA sequence: TGTGCCAGCAGTCCGGCAGAAAGCTATGGCTACACCTTC. Protein: CASSPAESYGYTF. The chain joins TRBV6-6 to TRBJ1-2; no definite D call. V lost 5 bases, J lost 4 bases, and 11 bases lay in between. Looked up from germline, CDR1 is MNHNY and CDR2 is SVGAGI (reference sequence). The CDR3 is made up of 13 amino acids.

This clonotype was counted between two and nine times. The chain has TRBV28 and TRBJ1-5; TRBD1 might be the D (5 bases). The CDR3 is 17 amino acids. V shed 2 bases and J shed 1 base, with 15 bases lying between them. CDR1 is MDHEN and CDR2 is SYDVKM in the germline V gene. In DNA, the CDR3 is TGTGCCAGCAGTTTAATTCGGGACCCGAACAGCAATCAGCCCCAGCATTTT. It codes for CASSLIRDPNSNQPQHF.

This clonotype was observed a few times. The chain employs TRBV28 and TRBJ2-1, with D unresolved. Deletions cut 1 base from V and 0 bases from J, with 28 bases between. CDR3 length: 22 amino acids. Germline V gives CDR1 MDHEN, CDR2 SYDVKM. The CDR3 DNA reads as TGTGCCAGCAGTTTATACGGGTCCCTCAAGACCACATTCTCCTTCTCCTACAATGAGCAGTTCTTC. Its translation: CASSLYGSLKTTFSFSYNEQFF.

This clonotype was detected many times. The J gene is TRBJ2-3, the V gene TRBV7-9; no definite D call. Looked up from germline, CDR1 is SEHNR and CDR2 is FQNEAQ (reference sequence). V was cut by 2 bases and J by 0 bases, with 9 bases left in between. This CDR3 contains 15 residues. Here the CDR3 reads CASSLSGPSTDTQYF. As DNA, the CDR3 is TGTGCCAGCAGCTTATCCGGGCCCAGCACAGATACGCAGTATTTT. The full variable domain, its missing parts supplied by reference TRBV7-9 and TRBJ2-3, is DTGVSQNPRHKITKRGQNVTFRCDPISEHNRLYWYRQTLGQGPEFLTYFQNEAQLEKSRLLSDRFSAERPKGSFSTLEIQRTEQGDSAMYLCASSLSGPSTDTQYFGPGTRLTVL.

This clonotype was seen repeatedly, ten times or more. The V and J genes are TRBV28 and TRBJ2-1; D uncertain. Germline assignment: CDR1 MDHEN and CDR2 SYDVKM. The CDR3 is 14 residues long. Trimming pared 3 bases from V and 0 bases from J, leaving 6 bases between. The CDR3: CASSFIGSYNEQFF. The CDR3 DNA reads TGTGCCAGCAGTTTCATAGGCTCCTACAATGAGCAGTTCTTC.

This clonotype was seen many times. For the CDR3, the DNA is TGTGCCAGCAGCCCGGGACAGAACACCGGGGAGCTGTTTTTT. Protein: CASSPGQNTGELFF. The gene calls are TRBV3-1 and TRBJ2-2; the D gene is possibly TRBD1 (6 bases). The CDR3 loop spans 14 amino acids. Trimming took 4 bases from V and 1 from J, leaving 7 bases between them. The germline CDR1 and CDR2 sequences are LGHDT and YNNKEL (reference sequence).

This clonotype was detected many times. The genes are TRBV7-6 and TRBJ2-3, with 10 positions matching TRBD1. The CDR3 loop spans 15 amino acids. The trim removed 3 bases at V and 3 bases at J, leaving 3 bases unmatched. Germline assignment: CDR1 SGHVS and CDR2 FNYEAQ. The chain's CDR3 is CASSFGDRGTDTQYF. The CDR3 DNA reads as TGTGCCAGCAGCTTTGGGGACAGGGGAACAGATACGCAGTATTTT.

This clonotype was detected ten times or more. The chain joins TRBV6-2 or TRBV6-3 to TRBJ1-1, with D perhaps TRBD1 (6 bases). Germline CDR1 is MNHEY and CDR2 is SVGEGT. V lost 2 bases to trimming and J lost 1 base, with 8 bases between them. This CDR3 region has 14 residues. CDR3 in DNA: TGTGCCAGCAGTTACGGGACATCGAACACTGAAGCTTTCTTT. Its translation: CASSYGTSNTEAFF.

The table lists this clonotype with many counts. The chain links TRBV6-2 or TRBV6-3 to TRBJ1-1; TRBD1 aligns across 8 bases. Germline values: CDR1 MNHEY, CDR2 SVGEGT. With V trimmed by 6 bases and J by 8 bases, 14 bases remained unmatched. This CDR3 is 15 amino acids long. The CDR3 bases are TGTGCCAGCAGGATCTTCGGAACAGGGGGGTCGGAAGCTTTCTTT. Encoded protein: CASRIFGTGGSEAFF.

The chain recombines TRBV6-5 with TRBJ2-7, with 10 bases that match TRBD1. Trimming at V came to 2 bases and at J to 3 bases, leaving 4 bases not matched to a gene. Germline V gene lookup returns CDR1 MNHEY and CDR2 SVGAGI. The CDR3 covers 15 residues. This chain's CDR3 is CASSYPRDRGYEQYF. CDR3 in DNA: TGTGCCAGCAGTTACCCAAGGGACAGGGGCTACGAGCAGTACTTC.

This clonotype was recorded at least ten times. The chain has TRBV15 and TRBJ1-2, with D hard to call. The CDR3 runs 14 residues. CDR1 and CDR2 (germline): LNHNV, YYDKDF (reference sequence). The germline V and J ends were trimmed by 2 bases and 5 bases, with 12 bases remaining between them. The CDR3 DNA reads TGTGCCACCAGCAGACTTACCTCCGAATATGGCTACACCTTC. Protein: CATSRLTSEYGYTF.

This clonotype was picked up many times. The chain uses TRBV20-1 and TRBJ1-1; D is unclear. V was shortened by 3 bases and J by 0 bases, with 11 bases between the two germline ends. This CDR3 region has 14 residues. Germline assignment: CDR1 DFQATT and CDR2 SNEGSKA (reference sequence). CDR3 nucleotide sequence: TGCAGTGCTAGGGTCCATACGGTGAACACTGAAGCTTTCTTT. The encoded protein is CSARVHTVNTEAFF.